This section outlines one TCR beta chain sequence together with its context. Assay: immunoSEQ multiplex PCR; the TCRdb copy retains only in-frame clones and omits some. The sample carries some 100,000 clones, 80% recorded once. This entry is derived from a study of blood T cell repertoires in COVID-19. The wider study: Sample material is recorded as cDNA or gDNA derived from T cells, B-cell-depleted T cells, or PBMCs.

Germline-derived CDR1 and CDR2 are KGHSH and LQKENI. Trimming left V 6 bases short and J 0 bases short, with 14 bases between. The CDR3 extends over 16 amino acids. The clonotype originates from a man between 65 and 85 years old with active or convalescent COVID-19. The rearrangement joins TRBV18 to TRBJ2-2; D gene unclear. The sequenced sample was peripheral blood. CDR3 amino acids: CASSPNPISNTGELFF. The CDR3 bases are TGTGCCAGCTCCCCTAACCCAATATCGAACACCGGGGAGCTGTTTTTT.